Presented here are 12 T cell receptor beta chains from one specimen sequenced in a study of blood T cell repertoires in COVID-19. Produced via immunoSEQ multiplex PCR; TCRdb's table is partial and in-frame only. The profile shows just over 150,000 clones, 85% to 95% of them singletons. The specimen sequenced was peripheral blood. The receptors derive from a woman between 50 and 59 years old with acute or convalescent COVID-19.

In nucleotides, the CDR3 is TGTGCCAGCAGCTCAAGACTAGCGGGAGGGGAACGGAAGTTCTTC. This codes for CASSSRLAGGERKFF. This chain links TRBV7-2 with TRBJ2-1; 14 bases are shared with TRBD2. V shed 4 bases, J shed 14 bases, and the junction held 10 bases outside the gene matches. The CDR3 is 15 amino acids. Germline CDR1 is SGHTA and CDR2 is FQGNSA.

The gene calls are TRBV27 and TRBJ2-1, with 7 bases identical to TRBD2. This CDR3 has 14 amino acids. Germline V gives CDR1 MNHEY, CDR2 SMNVEV (reference sequence). Trimming at V came to 6 bases and at J to 15 bases, leaving 17 bases not matched to a gene. DNA for the CDR3: TGTGCCAGCAGGAGATCTCCCGGTGCGGGAGCCCCGTTCTTC. This sequence encodes CASRRSPGAGAPFF.

The rearrangement uses TRBV10-1 and TRBJ2-1; perhaps TRBD2 as D (6 bases). Trimming shortened V by 2 bases and J by 0 bases, and 11 bases separated the two germline ends. The V gene's germline CDR1 is WNHNN and CDR2 SYGVQD (reference sequence). The CDR3 consists of 16 residues. The CDR3 loop reads CASSELVGGSYNEQFF. CDR3 DNA: TGCGCCAGCAGTGAGCTGGTCGGGGGCTCCTACAATGAGCAGTTCTTC.

This chain joins TRBV4-1 and TRBJ1-2, with a tentative D call TRBD1 (5 bases). V was trimmed by 0 bases and J by 4 bases, leaving 15 bases between them. This CDR3 has 16 residues. The germline gives CDR1 MGHRA, CDR2 YSYEKL. The CDR3 DNA sequence: TGCGCCAGCAGCCAAGATTGGGCAGGGCCCTCCTATGGCTACACCTTC. Residues: CASSQDWAGPSYGYTF.

The V call is TRBV5-1, the J call TRBJ1-1, with 7 positions matching TRBD1. CDR1 is SGHRS, CDR2 YFSETQ, per germline. This CDR3 is 14 amino acids long. V gave up 4 bases and J gave up 4 bases; unmatched junction bases: 7. The CDR3 DNA follows: TGCGCCAGCAGCGGCGGGACAGCGGTCACTGAAGCTTTCTTT. It encodes CASSGGTAVTEAFF.

J is TRBJ2-2 and V is TRBV4-3, with TRBD2 matching 10 bases. V lost 1 base, J lost 2 bases, and 1 base stayed unmatched. The CDR3 loop spans 16 amino acids. Germline assignment: CDR1 LGHNA and CDR2 YSLEER. Written as DNA, the CDR3 is TGCGCCAGCAGCCAAGGACTAGCGGGCAACACCGGGGAGCTGTTTTTT. It yields the protein CASSQGLAGNTGELFF.

The chain combines TRBV7-3 with TRBJ2-1; possibly TRBD1 for D (6 bases). Germline-derived CDR1 and CDR2 are SGHTA and FQGTGA. V gave up 3 bases and J gave up 7 bases, with 13 bases separating them. This CDR3 is built from 14 residues. The CDR3 DNA reads as TGTGCCAGCAGCTTGGGGGCCCTTAGGAATGAGCAGTTCTTC. Amino acids: CASSLGALRNEQFF.

The V call is TRBV15, the J call TRBJ1-3; D not resolved. The CDR3 is 14 residues long. Per germline, CDR1 LNHNV and CDR2 YYDKDF (reference sequence). Trimming left V 0 bases short and J 4 bases short, with 7 bases between. CDR3: CATSRDQSGNTIYF. The DNA for the CDR3 is TGTGCCACCAGCAGAGATCAGTCCGGAAACACCATATATTTT. The complete variable domain, with remaining parts taken from reference TRBV15 and TRBJ1-3, reads DAMVIQNPRYQVTQFGKPVTLSCSQTLNHNVMYWYQQKSSQAPKLLFHYYDKDFNNEADTPDNFQSRRPNTSFCFLDIRSPGLGDTAMYLCATSRDQSGNTIYFGEGSWLTVV.

The chain is built from TRBV27 and TRBJ2-2; weak D call: TRBD2 (6 bases). Germline V gene sequence: CDR1 MNHEY, CDR2 SMNVEV (reference sequence). The CDR3 is 15 residues long. The V end was cut by 2 bases, the J end by 5 bases, with 12 bases between. The CDR3 sequence is CASSLDSAGTGELFF. Written as DNA, the CDR3 is TGTGCCAGCAGTTTAGACTCCGCGGGGACCGGGGAGCTGTTTTTT.

This chain joins TRBV28 and TRBJ2-4; 7 positions agree with TRBD2. Germline loops: CDR1 MDHEN, CDR2 SYDVKM. CDR3 size: 13 residues. V gave up 7 bases and J gave up 5 bases; unmatched junction bases: 5. In nucleotides, the CDR3 is TGTGCCAGCACGGGGGGAGTGGAAAACATTCAGTACTTC. Protein product: CASTGGVENIQYF.

V gene TRBV13 combines with J gene TRBJ2-5; D perhaps matches TRBD2 (6 bases). Trimming shortened V by 4 bases and J by 7 bases, and 16 bases separated the two germline ends. The CDR3 sequence is 14 residues long. Germline lookup yields CDR1 PRHDT and CDR2 FYEKMQ (reference sequence). CDR3 sequence (DNA): TGTGCCAGCAGCTCTACGGGGGTGGGACGGACCCAGTACTTC. It encodes CASSSTGVGRTQYF.

The V and J genes are TRBV5-4 and TRBJ2-3, with no clear D. Germline assignment: CDR1 SGHNT and CDR2 YYREEE (reference sequence). The CDR3 has 14 amino acids. V dropped 0 bases and J dropped 6 bases, with 11 bases sitting between them. In DNA form, the CDR3 reads TGTGCCAGCAGCTTGGCGGGTAGAGTCGATACGCAGTATTTT. This sequence encodes CASSLAGRVDTQYF.